The rows below give T cell receptor beta chains drawn from one sample of a study of cytomegalovirus exposure and HLA in healthy donors. Measured with immunoSEQ multiplex PCR; TCRdb has only the in-frame clones, and not every one. The sample includes 40,000 to 50,000 clones, around three quarters of them seen just once. Specimen: PBMCs. These receptors all come from a man aged 30-40 years in good health and CMV-seronegative. The CDR3 runs from the conserved cysteine through the conserved F or W. Each record gives: CDR3 length, clone size, J gene, V gene, D gene, CDR3 DNA, CDR3 protein. A D gene is named only where the DNA matches it firmly. Some rows have no size entry. The others give once, few or many, or a class for an expanded clone.

>13|few|TRBJ2-3|TRBV5-4|-
TGTGCCAGCAGCCTTAGCGGCACAGATACGCAGTATTTT
CASSLSGTDTQYF
>15|-|TRBJ1-4|TRBV5-1|TRBD1
TGCGCCAGCAGCTTGCGAACAGGGGTTAATGAAAAACTGTTTTTT
CASSLRTGVNEKLFF
>15|-|TRBJ1-5|TRBV19|TRBD1
TGTGCCAGTAGTACGACAGGGGGCGCGGATCAGCCCCAGCATTTT
CASSTTGGADQPQHF
>16|-|TRBJ2-7|TRBV2|-
TGTGCCAGCACCTTCGGGAGTGCGGGTCAGGGCTACGAGCAGTACTTC
CASTFGSAGQGYEQYF
>15|-|TRBJ2-5|TRBV5-1|-
TGCGCCAGCAGCTTGGCCCGGACAGAACAAGAGACCCAGTACTTC
CASSLARTEQETQYF
>14|-|TRBJ2-3|TRBV5-4|-
TGTGCCAGCAGTCAATCCTGGGCCACAGATACGCAGTATTTT
CASSQSWATDTQYF
>21|once|TRBJ2-3|TRBV12-5|TRBD2
TGTGCTAGTGGTTTGGTAACCCGGCCGCGGCTAGCGGGAGTGGGAACAGATACGCAGTATTTT
CASGLVTRPRLAGVGTDTQYF
>12|few|TRBJ2-7|TRBV5-4|-
TGTGCCAGCAGCTTGGCGTCCTACGAGCAGTACTTC
CASSLASYEQYF
>14|-|TRBJ2-3|TRBV29-1|-
TGCAGCGTTGAAGCCCACTTAAGCACAGATACGCAGTATTTT
CSVEAHLSTDTQYF
>15|-|TRBJ1-4|TRBV6-6|TRBD1
TGTGCCAGCAGTCATGGAGACAGGGGAAGGGAAAAACTGTTTTTT
CASSHGDRGREKLFF
>16|-|TRBJ1-4|TRBV19|-
TGTGCCAGTAGTACCCCCGAGGGAGCATCTAATGAAAAACTGTTTTTT
CASSTPEGASNEKLFF
>15|few|TRBJ2-6|TRBV27|-
TGTGCCAGCAGAGAACAGGGATCTGGGGCCAACGTCCTGACTTTC
CASREQGSGANVLTF
>12|-|TRBJ2-7|TRBV6-6|TRBD2
TGTGCCAGCAGTTATGGGGAGGGGCGGGAGTACTTC
CASSYGEGREYF
>13|few|TRBJ1-1|TRBV30|-
TGTGCCTGGAGGCGACTGATAAACACTGAAGCTTTCTTT
CAWRRLINTEAFF
>15|-|TRBJ2-3|TRBV7-6|-
TGTGCCAGCAGCTTAGTTGTCAGCGGGACAGATACGCAGTATTTT
CASSLVVSGTDTQYF
>14|-|TRBJ2-2|TRBV10-3|TRBD2
TGTGCCATTACAAGGCGGGAGGGTACCGGGGAGCTGTTTTTT
CAITRREGTGELFF
>17|-|TRBJ2-7|TRBV12-5|-
TGTGCTAGTGGTTTGGTAATGTCTGTTCTAAGCTCCTACGAGCAGTACTTC
CASGLVMSVLSSYEQYF
>14|few|TRBJ2-7|TRBV6-1|TRBD2
TGTGCCAGCAGGGTTATAGCGGGGGCCTACGAGCAGTACTTC
CASRVIAGAYEQYF
>15|few|TRBJ2-5|TRBV7-6|-
TGTGCCAGCAGCTTAGATCGGGGGTTGGTGGAGACCCAGTACTTC
CASSLDRGLVETQYF
>14|-|TRBJ1-2|TRBV19|-
TGTGCCAGTAGGCCAGGCGGAGGTTCCTATGGCTACACCTTC
CASRPGGGSYGYTF
>13|-|TRBJ1-2|TRBV15|TRBD1
TGTGCCACCAGCAGGGACAGGGGGGATGGCTACACCTTC
CATSRDRGDGYTF
>15|-|TRBJ2-1|TRBV7-8|TRBD2
TGTGCCAGCAGCTTAAAGCGGGAGGCATACAATGAGCAGTTCTTC
CASSLKREAYNEQFF
>17|-|TRBJ2-6|TRBV23-1|-
TGCGCCAGCAGTCAACGGGGGGCGCGATCTGGGGCCAACGTCCTGACTTTC
CASSQRGARSGANVLTF
>15|few|TRBJ2-1|TRBV5-1|TRBD2
TGCGCCAGCAGAATCGAAGCGGGGGCAAACAATGAGCAGTTCTTC
CASRIEAGANNEQFF
>14|-|TRBJ2-1|TRBV30|TRBD1
TGTGCCTGGACCGTCCCGGGACAGTACAATGAGCAGTTCTTC
CAWTVPGQYNEQFF
>15|-|TRBJ2-7|TRBV19|TRBD1
TGTGCCAGTAGTACTCGCCGGGGACAGGGCTACGAGCAGTACTTC
CASSTRRGQGYEQYF
>16|-|TRBJ2-5|TRBV11-2|-
TGTGCCAGCAGCCGGGAGCTGGCCAGGGGGGATGAGACCCAGTACTTC
CASSRELARGDETQYF